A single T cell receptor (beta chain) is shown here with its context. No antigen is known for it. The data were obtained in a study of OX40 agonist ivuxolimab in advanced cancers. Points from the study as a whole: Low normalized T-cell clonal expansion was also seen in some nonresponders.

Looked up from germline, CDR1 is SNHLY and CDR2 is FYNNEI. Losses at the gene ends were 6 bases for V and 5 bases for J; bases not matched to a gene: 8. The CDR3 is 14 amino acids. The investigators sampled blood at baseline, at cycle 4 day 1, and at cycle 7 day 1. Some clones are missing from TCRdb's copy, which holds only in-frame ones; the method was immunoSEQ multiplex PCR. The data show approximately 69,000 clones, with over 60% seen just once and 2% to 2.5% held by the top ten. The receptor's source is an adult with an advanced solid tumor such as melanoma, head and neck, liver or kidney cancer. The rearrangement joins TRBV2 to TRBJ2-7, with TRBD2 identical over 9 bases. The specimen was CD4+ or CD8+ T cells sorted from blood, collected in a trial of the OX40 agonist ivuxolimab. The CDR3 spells CASRNSGSTNEQYF. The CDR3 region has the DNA TGTGCCAGCAGGAATAGCGGGAGCACAAACGAGCAGTACTTC.